Presented here are 2 T cell receptor beta chains from one specimen sequenced in a study of regulatory T cells in long-lasting Graves disease. Arm-PCR of CDR3 regions and iRepertoire HTBI primers were used to build TCR beta libraries. TCRdb re-derived calls from the multiplex PCR reads in MiXCR, one entry per CDR3 protein. The sample shows about 430,000 distinct CDR3 sequences, roughly a fifth of them seen only once. Stated time point: persistent/refractory GD, antithyroid drugs over 5 years with positive TRAb. PBMC RNA was the source of the TCR library. The sequences come from peripheral blood mononuclear cells (PBMCs), collected when the disease was refractory, from a patient treated with antithyroid drugs. The receptors originated from a female donor with Graves disease.

This clonotype was recorded a few times. At one boundary the junction diverges from the germline segment, which might be a read error. In nucleotides, the CDR3 is TGCGCCAGCAGCCAAGTCGAGGGGACATTGGCTTTT. It encodes CASSQVEGTLAF. The chain carries TRBV4-1 and TRBJ1-4; possible D gene TRBD1, 6 bases. The CDR3 is 12 residues long. Germline loops: CDR1 MGHRA, CDR2 YSYEKL.

This clonotype was detected many times. CDR3 DNA: TGTGCCTGGGTTCCTTCGGGATTAGAGACCCAGTACTTC. Residues: CAWVPSGLETQYF. The V and J genes are TRBV30 and TRBJ2-5; D perhaps matches TRBD2 (5 bases). The CDR3 runs 13 residues. Trimming shortened V by 5 bases and J by 4 bases, and 14 bases separated the two germline ends. Germline V gene lookup returns CDR1 GTSNPN and CDR2 SVGIG (reference sequence).